This paragraph reports one TCR beta chain. This clone was counted once. The specificity of this receptor is unknown. Qualities for individual bases were not recorded, and no much larger clone is one base off. The source of the sample is a study of OX40 agonist ivuxolimab in advanced cancers. General notes on the study: Ivuxolimab was an agonistic, fully human IgG2 monoclonal antibody directed against OX40 (CD134), a costimulatory receptor. Intravenous ivuxolimab was administered to patients every 2 weeks at six dose levels: 0.01, 0.1, 0.3, 1.5, 3 and 10 mg/kg. Among the approximately 50 dose-escalation patients, about 19 had hepatocellular carcinoma, around 15 melanoma, 9 renal cell carcinoma and 9 head and neck cancer. In the dose-escalation cohort, 82.7% of patients were male, and the mean age was approximately 60 years, with a range of about 23 to 90. Patients were allowed to have had prior anti-PD-1, anti-PD-L1 or anti-CTLA-4 therapy, and around 40% of the dose-escalation patients had previously received checkpoint inhibitors. The paper covers the monotherapy dose-escalation part of the phase I ivuxolimab trial, which included N of about 50 patients. Peripheral TCRbeta sequencing was intended to test whether TCR sequence diversity was altered and clonal T-cell expansion was caused by ivuxolimab. Partial responses were achieved by three dose-escalation patients, of whom one had hepatocellular carcinoma and two had cutaneous melanoma.

Genomic DNA was extracted from sorted cells for sequencing of the TCRbeta CDR3 region. TCRbeta CDR3 regions were sequenced using the immunoSEQ Assay. The table comes from immuneACCESS by way of TCRdb, which keeps in-frame sequences with V and J called. Part of the clones is missing from these tables; in studies checked, under half for an unresolved V gene and the rest for unknown reasons. The sample includes approximately 40,000 clones, with around 82% observed a single time. The ten largest account for 21% of the sample. The V and J ends are trimmed by 3 bases and 6 bases, leaving 18 bases between them. The CDR3 numbers 15 residues from cysteine through phenylalanine. The only DNA kept is the CDR3, 45 bases in frame from the first base. CDR1 MGHRA and CDR2 YSYEKL are derived from the germline V gene. What the study reported, not specific to this receptor: In the 0.1-3.0 mg/kg groups, partial responders had among the lowest normalized peripheral clonal expansion, particularly in CD8+ T cells. At doses of 0.1 to 3.0 mg/kg, clonal expansion of both CD4+ and CD8+ T cells in blood was seen between baseline and week 6. Which antigens the clonally expanded peripheral T cells were specific for was not determined. On average, CD8+ T cells showed more expanded clones than CD4+ T cells after ivuxolimab. Low levels of normalized T-cell clonal expansion were also seen in some patients who did not respond.

The trial excluded patients who had a history of autoimmune disease or were on systemic immunosuppression. Peripheral blood for TCR sequencing was collected from all dose cohorts at baseline, on cycle 4 day 1, and on cycle 7 day 1. The samples were drawn from a first-in-human, open-label, multicenter phase I dose-escalation trial of ivuxolimab. Adults with locally advanced or metastatic melanoma, renal cell, hepatocellular, or head and neck squamous cell carcinoma were enrolled in the trial. Before TCR sequencing, CD4+ and CD8+ T cells were separately sorted from peripheral blood. The chain is assembled from TRBV4-1 and TRBJ2-7; the D segment cannot be called with confidence. This material consisted of CD4+ or CD8+ T cells sorted from blood, taken in a trial of the OX40 agonist ivuxolimab. The clonotype originates from an adult with an advanced solid tumor such as melanoma, head and neck, liver or kidney cancer. The CDR3 in this case is CASSQIERTISEQYF. Read as DNA, the sequence is TGCGCCAGCAGCCAGATTGAACGGACGATAAGCGAGCAGTACTTC.